This T cell receptor beta chain was identified during a study of shared clonotypes between healthy human individuals (TCRdb year 2020). With respect to the entire study: The cohort included three men and a couple of women between 18 and 49 years of age. For each donor, three plates each were used for CD4 naive and CD4 memory, two plates were used for CD8 naive, and one plate was used for CD8 memory. To increase sequencing depth and limit assay-specific biases, different laboratories used diverse techniques to prepare libraries and sequence TCR repertoires. To estimate repertoire size and how much clonotypes are shared between individuals, the study performed deep sequencing of blood TCR repertoires from about five healthy adults. Leukapheresis yielded between about 0.85 and 9.5 billion PBMCs per donor. Study-level results and caveats: Higher generation probabilities were observed for clonotypes shared by all four sorted-subset donors than for non-shared clonotypes. Roughly 5.2% of naive CD4, 3.5% of naive CD8, roughly 2.4% of memory CD4, and about 0.4% of memory CD8 clonotypes were shared across several donors. Sampling was limited to blood, and TCR repertoires in tissue likely differ from TCR repertoires in blood. Larger estimated clonotype richness was generally found for naive subsets than for memory subsets. The small number of donors limited the genetic and exposure-history diversity represented. Pairwise subsampling indicated that sequencing depth was expected to affect the degree of clonotype sharing among donors. Incomplete sequencing was indicated by rarefaction of sorted-subset datasets, despite the large sequencing depth.

Healthy HIV-negative adults with no recently reported acute infections or vaccinations were included as donors. Every donor was a Caucasian adult residing in Nashville, Tennessee, USA. Magnetic negative selection was used to enrich CD4+ T cells, after which naive cells were positively selected on CD45RA and the negative fraction became the memory subset. Blood was collected by leukapheresis, and PBMCs were isolated by Ficoll-Histopaque density gradient centrifugation and then cryopreserved in liquid nitrogen vapor phase. Purity and quantity of every magnetically sorted T cell population were checked by analytical flow cytometry. Each sorted fraction had its genomic DNA isolated and then quantified by UV absorbance on a Nanodrop 2000c. Remarks on this clone: The specificity of this receptor is unknown. Qualities for individual bases were not recorded, and no much larger clone is one base off.

Using the deep immunoSEQ assay, TCR CDR3 regions were amplified from genomic DNA by multiplex PCR. For each cell subset, the extracted genomic DNA was distributed evenly across all wells of several immunoSEQ 96-well plates, and each plate served as one replicate. For sorted subsets, each replicate PCR was loaded with 200 to 250 ng genomic DNA, equivalent to about 33,000 T cell genomes. Purified libraries were quantified with a Qubit 3.0 fluorometer, sized on a Bioanalyzer 2100, and re-quantified with the KAPA Library Quantification kit. A separate single-read 150-cycle Illumina NextSeq 550 flow cell was used to sequence each immunoSEQ 96-well plate. The paper's processing steps were these. Because only junctional sequences without quality scores were contained in the immunoSEQ output, filtering matching that applied to full-length reads could not be performed. To assign V/J genes and CDR3, sequences were annotated using PyIR, a Python wrapper for IgBLAST v1.9, with IMGT germline references. Reads were removed for weak V/J assignments (E-value above 1e-6), missing CDR3, stop codons, out-of-frame junctions, or ambiguous translated residues. V3J clonotypes were defined as sequences sharing the same inferred V gene, J gene, and CDR3 amino acid sequence. To compute the percentage overlap between repertoires, the number of shared unique clonotypes was divided by the size of the smaller repertoire. RTK rarefaction, the Chao1 estimator, and Recon v2.1 estimates of unobserved clonotypes were used to assess repertoire richness. Generation probabilities were computed with OLGA for all TCRbeta clonotypes obtained by the gDNA method from a few donors. Held by TCRdb, this immuneACCESS table contains in-frame sequences only and omits some clones. Under half of the omission traces to an unresolved V gene where checked; the cause of the rest is unknown. That table gives V, J and clone size, and the DNA gave D and trimming. In all, the sample holds a few hundred thousand clones, and 97% of those were seen once. The top ten constitute about 0.057% of the sample.

CDR1 and CDR2 are drawn from the germline V gene: SGHAT, FQNNGV. The CDR3, from cysteine to phenylalanine, totals 17 residues. CDR3 DNA is the only sequence kept; it has 51 bases, read in frame from the first base. V lost 5 bases and J lost 4 bases; the stretch between them is 20 bases long. The V and J genes are TRBV11-2 and TRBJ2-2; too little of a D gene remains to name it. The receptor was derived from a woman aged 25 to 39 in good health. The sequenced material came from naive CD4+ T cells sorted from blood. The intended sense of this specimen's cell subset or site label: CD45RA+ positively selected. The CDR3 in this case is CASSRVWERPITGELFF. The nucleotides read TGTGCCAGCAGCCGGGTTTGGGAACGGCCGATCACCGGGGAGCTGTTTTTT.